The 17 T cell receptor beta chains reported below all come from one sample, sequenced in a study of Graves' ophthalmopathy and Graves' hyperthyroidism. Researchers took RNA transcripts and amplified TCR beta CDR3 regions from them. HTBI primers primed a first-round RT-PCR, and a second-round multiplex PCR followed. TCRdb re-called the multiplex PCR reads with MiXCR, one entry per CDR3 protein. The table lists about 1.2 million distinct CDR3 sequences, 36% of them singletons. The sample was peripheral blood or thyroid tissue (not recorded which). Receptors originate from an adult man with Graves' hyperthyroidism.

Comment on this clonotype: Just one base apart from a much larger clone, this may be a read error. Here the CDR3 omits its conserved ending phenylalanine or tryptophan, so a read error is the likely source. The rearrangement joins TRBV7-9 to TRBJ1-1, with a tentative D call TRBD1 (6 bases). Germline V gives CDR1 SEHNR, CDR2 FQNEAQ (reference sequence). The CDR3 runs 15 residues. Trimming removed 2 bases from V and 2 bases from J, with 12 bases in between. This chain's CDR3 is CASSLLDRQNTEAFC. CDR3 coding DNA: TGTGCCAGCAGCTTATTAGACAGGCAAAACACTGAAGCTTTCTGT.

The V call is TRBV2, the J call TRBJ2-5, with 13 bases fitting TRBD2. The V and J ends lost 6 bases and 7 bases, in that order; junction bases with no gene match: 11. The CDR3 covers 16 residues. From germline, CDR1 is SNHLY and CDR2 FYNNEI. CDR3 coding DNA: TGTGCCAGCAGGTCCCCCGGGACTAGCGGGATGAGGACCCAGTACTTC. Its protein is CASRSPGTSGMRTQYF.

Points on this clonotype: A much more abundant neighbour one base away suggests this may be a read error. The chain links TRBV7-3 to TRBJ2-7, with D uncertain. With 3 bases removed from V and 9 bases from J, the gap between germline ends came to 9 bases. The CDR3 covers 11 residues. Germline V gene sequence: CDR1 SGHTA, CDR2 FQGTGA. The CDR3 DNA reads as TGTGCCAGCAGCTTCGAGAACGGGCAGTACTTC. It specifies CASSFENGQYF.

This chain joins TRBV2 and TRBJ2-5; 13 positions match TRBD2. This CDR3 has 14 residues. CDR1 is SNHLY and CDR2 is FYNNEI in the germline V gene. V gave up 7 bases and J gave up 4 bases; unmatched junction bases: 3. In DNA form, the CDR3 reads TGTGCCAGCAAGAGACTAGCGGGAGGAGAGACCCAGTACTTC. This codes for CASKRLAGGETQYF.

The rearrangement joins TRBV7-9 to TRBJ1-4; D unclear. CDR3 size: 14 residues. The V gene's germline CDR1 is SEHNR and CDR2 FQNEAQ (reference sequence). The V end was cut by 8 bases, the J end by 7 bases, with 17 bases between. The CDR3 sequence: CASGTLKAGEKLFF. The CDR3 bases are TGTGCCAGCGGCACCCTCAAGGCTGGTGAAAAACTGTTTTTT. Complete variable domain (other parts from reference TRBV7-9 and TRBJ1-4): DTGVSQNPRHKITKRGQNVTFRCDPISEHNRLYWYRQTLGQGPEFLTYFQNEAQLEKSRLLSDRFSAERPKGSFSTLEIQRTEQGDSAMYLCASGTLKAGEKLFFGSGTQLSVL.

The rearrangement links TRBV11-2 to TRBJ2-7; TRBD2 might be the D (5 bases). The germline V gene has CDR1 SGHAT and CDR2 FQNNGV. V shed 6 bases and J shed 0 bases, with 15 bases lying between them. The CDR3 extends over 15 amino acids. The CDR3 DNA is TGTGCCAGCAGTTCCTATCCGGGGAGCTCCTACGAGCAGTACTTC. It codes for CASSSYPGSSYEQYF.

The V call is TRBV27, the J call TRBJ1-4; D ambiguous. The V gene lost 0 bases and the J gene lost 2 bases, with 7 bases spanning the gap. Germline V gene sequence: CDR1 MNHEY, CDR2 SMNVEV (reference sequence). There are 15 residues in the CDR3. The CDR3 DNA sequence: TGTGCCAGCAGTTTATCCCCCAGTACTAATGAAAAACTGTTTTTT. Amino acids: CASSLSPSTNEKLFF.

This clonotype was found many times. The rearrangement links TRBV2 to TRBJ1-1; a weak D match, TRBD1 (5 bases). The CDR3 has 14 amino acids. V was clipped by 10 bases and J by 0 bases, with 15 bases between them. Germline V gene lookup returns CDR1 SNHLY and CDR2 FYNNEI. CDR3 region: CANLPGRMNTEAFF. The CDR3 bases are TGTGCCAACCTACCGGGACGGATGAACACTGAAGCTTTCTTT.

This clonotype was seen many times. The V gene is TRBV20-1, the J gene TRBJ2-7, with 11 bases that match TRBD2. The J segment lost 2 bases and the V segment lost 5 bases, leaving 8 bases of the junction unmatched. CDR1 DFQATT and CDR2 SNEGSKA come from the germline V gene (reference sequence). CDR3 length equals 15 residues. The CDR3 loop is CSASGTSGLAYEQYF. CDR3 coding DNA: TGCAGTGCTTCAGGGACTAGCGGTTTGGCCTACGAGCAGTACTTC.

The chain employs TRBV19 and TRBJ2-5, with 10 bases fitting TRBD2. The V segment lost 2 bases and the J segment 1 base; nucleotides outside the gene matches: 4. The CDR3 runs to 16 residues. Germline CDR1 and CDR2: LNHDA and SQIVND (reference sequence). The CDR3 bases are TGTGCCAGTAGTATAACGGGGACTAGCGTCCAAGAGACCCAGTACTTC. Translating it yields CASSITGTSVQETQYF.

The V gene is TRBV9, the J gene TRBJ1-2, with D possibly matching TRBD1 (5 bases). V gave up 0 bases and J gave up 8 bases, with 14 bases separating them. There are 14 residues in the CDR3. The germline gives CDR1 SGDLS, CDR2 YYNGEE. The CDR3 reads CASSVVSGARGYTF. DNA for the CDR3: TGTGCCAGCAGCGTAGTCTCCGGGGCTCGGGGCTACACCTTC.

The CDR3 spells CASSPGGSRIIAQHF. CDR3 bases: TGTGCCAGCTCACCAGGGGGGTCGAGGATTATAGCCCAGCATTTT. The rearrangement links TRBV7-9 to TRBJ1-5, with 7 positions matching TRBD1. V was pared by 8 bases and J by 11 bases, with 18 bases of the junction left unmatched. There are 15 residues in the CDR3. Germline lookup yields CDR1 SEHNR and CDR2 FQNEAQ (reference sequence). The full variable domain, in which reference TRBV7-9 and TRBJ1-5 provide the parts outside the CDR3, is DTGVSQNPRHKITKRGQNVTFRCDPISEHNRLYWYRQTLGQGPEFLTYFQNEAQLEKSRLLSDRFSAERPKGSFSTLEIQRTEQGDSAMYLCASSPGGSRIIAQHFGDGTRLSIL.

The chain links TRBV30 to TRBJ2-7, with TRBD1 as a possible D gene (6 bases). V dropped 3 bases and J dropped 5 bases, with 14 bases sitting between them. This CDR3 is built from 13 residues. Germline loops: CDR1 GTSNPN, CDR2 SVGIG (reference sequence). The DNA for the CDR3 is TGTGCCTGGAGCCCAGGGGAGCTTCACGAGCAGTACTTC. This sequence encodes CAWSPGELHEQYF.

There are a few counts of this clonotype. The CDR3 DNA sequence: TGCAGTGCGCCCGAACGACAGGGGGCGGGGGGCCACACTGAAGCTTTCTTT. It specifies CSAPERQGAGGHTEAFF. The chain couples TRBV20-1 to TRBJ1-1, with 10 bases that match TRBD1. The length of the CDR3 is 17 residues. Germline V gene data show CDR1 as DFQATT and CDR2 as SNEGSKA (reference sequence). Germline trimming cut 6 bases from V and 3 bases from J; bases unmatched to any gene: 16.

This rearrangement joins TRBV6-5 to TRBJ1-1, with D uncertain. The CDR3 sequence is 15 residues long. Trimming took 0 bases from V and 3 from J, leaving 11 bases between them. Germline CDR1 MNHEY, CDR2 SVGAGI. The CDR3 DNA reads as TGTGCCAGCAGTTACTCGAAACTGATGGACACTGAAGCTTTCTTT. Its protein product is CASSYSKLMDTEAFF.

This clonotype was counted at least ten times. The J gene is TRBJ1-4, the V gene TRBV15, with 8 bases lining up with TRBD1. This CDR3 has 15 residues. Unmatched junction bases numbered 6, after V lost 7 bases and J lost 2 bases. Germline V lookup: CDR1 LNHNV, CDR2 YYDKDF (reference sequence). The CDR3 DNA reads as TGTGCCACCATACCCAGGACAGGGACTAATGAAAAACTGTTTTTT. It translates to CATIPRTGTNEKLFF. Full variable domain (rest looked up from reference TRBV15 and TRBJ1-4): DAMVIQNPRYQVTQFGKPVTLSCSQTLNHNVMYWYQQKSSQAPKLLFHYYDKDFNNEADTPDNFQSRRPNTSFCFLDIRSPGLGDTAMYLCATIPRTGTNEKLFFGSGTQLSVL.

This rearrangement joins TRBV4-3 to TRBJ1-5; no clear D. CDR1 and CDR2 (germline): LGHNA, YSLEER. The CDR3 has 15 amino acids. V lost 2 bases and J 6 bases, leaving 14 bases between the germline ends. CDR3 in amino acids: CASSQTHQVGQPQHF. CDR3 DNA: TGCGCCAGCAGCCAAACCCACCAAGTAGGTCAGCCCCAGCATTTT.